The rows below give T cell receptor beta chains drawn from one sample of a study of cytomegalovirus exposure and HLA in healthy donors. Clones were sequenced by immunoSEQ multiplex PCR, and TCRdb holds only the in-frame ones, with some missing. Seen here are a few hundred thousand clones, just under 85% observed once, and the top ten hold 2% to 2.5%. The material sequenced was PBMCs. These receptors came from a woman aged 40 to 50 in good health and CMV-seropositive. CDR3s include the opening cysteine and the closing phenylalanine or tryptophan. The D gene is left open where the match is weak.

>TRBJ1-4|TRBV18|-
CASSPDKAEKLFF
>TRBJ2-7|TRBV19|TRBD1
CASMGTGRTYEQYF
>TRBJ1-6|TRBV7-9|-
CASSDREYNSPLHF
>TRBJ2-7|TRBV6-5|-
CASSTDSIHYEQYF
>TRBJ1-5|TRBV28|-
CASSLFTGASNQPQHF
>TRBJ2-5|TRBV25-1|-
CASGGGAHGTQYF
>TRBJ2-1|TRBV13|TRBD2
CASSPGLAGGPVDDEQFF
>TRBJ2-7|TRBV5-1|-
CASSLGLGDYEQYF
>TRBJ2-2|TRBV19|TRBD2
CASSIFSGTDTGELFF
>TRBJ2-5|TRBV9|-
CASSVGPGGTQYF
>TRBJ1-6|TRBV2|-
CASSLRPGHLISYNSPLHF
>TRBJ2-2|TRBV7-2|-
CASSLARSPGELFF
>TRBJ2-5|TRBV14|TRBD1
CASSQLRGLQETQYF
>TRBJ2-3|TRBV27|TRBD2
CASSLSRTSRDTQYF
>TRBJ2-1|TRBV29-1|-
CSVEAAGKTYNEQFF
>TRBJ1-2|TRBV29-1|-
CSVEGPYGYTF
>TRBJ1-2|TRBV2|-
CASRIQGNYGYTF
>TRBJ2-7|TRBV7-9|-
CASSRAPYEQYF
>TRBJ2-2|TRBV27|-
CACQGPGPGELFF
>TRBJ1-6|TRBV2|TRBD1
CASTPDRAPLHF
>TRBJ2-1|TRBV2|TRBD2
CASTLAGVNEQFF
>TRBJ2-7|TRBV18|-
CASSRGGQDEQYF
>TRBJ2-3|TRBV11-3|TRBD1
CASSTRQGSMDTQYF
>TRBJ1-1|TRBV7-2|-
CASSLLQGNTEAFF
>TRBJ1-2|TRBV29-1|-
CSAQTENYGYTF
>TRBJ1-1|TRBV18|-
CASSPSSPGWDTEAFF
>TRBJ2-3|TRBV19|TRBD2
CASSVGGRLSTDTQYF
>TRBJ1-1|TRBV6-6|TRBD1
CASSSRGLRGNTEAFF
>TRBJ2-1|TRBV9|-
CASSVVLGGEQFF
>TRBJ1-6|TRBV10-3|TRBD1
CAHTDRVNSPLHF
>TRBJ1-1|TRBV6-5|-
CASSPPRNTEAFF
>TRBJ2-7|TRBV5-1|TRBD1
CASSPSSDRGSYEQYF
>TRBJ2-3|TRBV6-1|TRBD2
CASSEYSGRAADTQYF
>TRBJ2-2|TRBV7-2|-
CASIEELGGGELFF
>TRBJ2-3|TRBV7-8|TRBD2
CASLFGTSGGTDTQYF
>TRBJ2-2|TRBV6-6|-
CASSPMKGTGELFF
>TRBJ2-2|TRBV30|-
CAWSGGRRVDTGELFF
>TRBJ1-1|TRBV7-8|-
CASSLTIMNTEAFF
>TRBJ1-2|TRBV28|-
CASGTGFGYTF
>TRBJ1-5|TRBV28|TRBD1
CASSIDRGHQPQHF
>TRBJ1-2|TRBV28|TRBD1
CASSLPGQGALDGYTF
>TRBJ1-6|TRBV28|-
CASSHGGATAYNSPLHF
>TRBJ1-2|TRBV9|-
CASSLGGGTSVGYGYTF
>TRBJ2-7|TRBV14|-
CASSLTYEQYF
>TRBJ1-2|TRBV9|-
CASSVGTGPNYGYTF
>TRBJ2-3|TRBV2|TRBD2
CASSAKGTSGRRTDTQYF
>TRBJ2-5|TRBV27|-
CASSPLDVRETQYF